This is a list of T cell receptor beta chains from one sample in a study of shared clonotypes between healthy human individuals. Only in-frame clones appear in the TCRdb table, and some are missing; sequencing was by immunoSEQ multiplex PCR. There are about 980,000 clones in the sample; approximately 80% occur only once, and over 1.3% lies in the top ten. The specimen sequenced was memory CD4+ T cells sorted from blood. These receptors were collected from a man younger than 30 in good health. Both conserved end residues are part of each CDR3. A D gene is named only where the DNA matches it firmly. Rows give clone size only sometimes, using once, few, many, or a class for an expanded clone.

d_gene	v_gene	j_gene	abundance	CDR3nt	CDR3aa
NA	TRBV4-1	TRBJ2-1	NA	TGCGCCAGCAGCCAAGATCCGTGGTATGAGCAGTTCTTC	CASSQDPWYEQFF
NA	TRBV5-1	TRBJ1-3	NA	TGCGCCAGCAGCTTGGAAGGCGGCTCTGGAAACACCATATATTTT	CASSLEGGSGNTIYF
NA	TRBV7-9	TRBJ1-2	NA	TGTGCCAGCAACCCCGACGGGAACTATGGCTACACCTTC	CASNPDGNYGYTF
TRBD2	TRBV5-4	TRBJ2-1	NA	TGTGCCAGCAGTCCGGGGGGTCGCAATGTAAACAATGAGCAGTTCTTC	CASSPGGRNVNNEQFF
NA	TRBV7-9	TRBJ2-5	NA	TGTGCCAGCAGCTTTGAAGGACTTCAAGAGACCCAGTACTTC	CASSFEGLQETQYF
TRBD2	TRBV5-1	TRBJ2-7	NA	TGCGCCAGCAGCTTCGGAGCGGGAACCCAAACAGGCGAGCAGTACTTC	CASSFGAGTQTGEQYF
TRBD1	TRBV2	TRBJ1-2	NA	TGTGCCAGCAGTGAAGGGACAGGCTATGGCTACACCTTC	CASSEGTGYGYTF
NA	TRBV7-9	TRBJ2-3	NA	TGTGCCAGCGTTCGGGTGCCCACAGATACGCAGTATTTT	CASVRVPTDTQYF
NA	TRBV11-2	TRBJ2-4	NA	TGTGCCAGCAGCTTAGTGTCGGGAAGGTCAAACATTCAGTACTTC	CASSLVSGRSNIQYF
NA	TRBV9	TRBJ2-3	NA	TGTGCCAGCAGCGTAGGTGAATCCACCACAGATACGCAGTATTTT	CASSVGESTTDTQYF
TRBD1	TRBV28	TRBJ1-2	few	TGTGCCAGCAGTCGAACAGGGACAGGCATCTATGGCTACACCTTC	CASSRTGTGIYGYTF
TRBD1	TRBV19	TRBJ2-7	NA	TGTGCCAGTAGTGTTACCGGGACAGGGGCCGAGCAGTACTTC	CASSVTGTGAEQYF
NA	TRBV5-6	TRBJ1-6	few	TGTGCCAGCAGCTTGGGGGGTATGAGGAGCTCCTATAATTCACCCCTCCACTTT	CASSLGGMRSSYNSPLHF
NA	TRBV29-1	TRBJ1-2	NA	TGCAGCGTTGAAGAGGCGAGGGGGATCTATGGCTACACCTTC	CSVEEARGIYGYTF
NA	TRBV7-2	TRBJ2-5	NA	TGTGCCAGCAGCTCCGCGACTGTGCGTGTAGGAGAGACCCAGTACTTC	CASSSATVRVGETQYF
NA	TRBV2	TRBJ1-2	NA	TGTGCCAGCAGTGAATTCGGTGGAATAACAGGCGGTGGCTACACCTTC	CASSEFGGITGGGYTF
NA	TRBV5-5	TRBJ2-7	NA	TGTGCCAGCAGCTTGGGCCAGTCACCCACCTACGAGCAGTACTTC	CASSLGQSPTYEQYF
TRBD1	TRBV2	TRBJ1-3	NA	TGTGCCAGCAGTTCCGGGACAGGGGGGCCCTCTGGAAACACCATATATTTT	CASSSGTGGPSGNTIYF
NA	TRBV5-1	TRBJ1-6	NA	TGCGCCAGCAGCTTGCGGGGACTCAAACCCTCCTATAATTCACCCCTCCACTTT	CASSLRGLKPSYNSPLHF
NA	TRBV5-1	TRBJ2-5	NA	TGCGCCAGCAGCTCCCAAGCAGGGAGGGGGGAGACCCAGTACTTC	CASSSQAGRGETQYF
TRBD1	TRBV7-2	TRBJ1-2	NA	TGTGCCAGCAGCATAAGACAGGGCCCTGGCTACACCTTC	CASSIRQGPGYTF
NA	TRBV30	TRBJ2-2	NA	TGTGCCTGGAATTCGAGAACCGGGGAGCTGTTTTTT	CAWNSRTGELFF
TRBD1	TRBV7-2	TRBJ2-2	once	TGTGCCAGCAGCCCCCGGGGACAGGGGACCACCGGGGAGCTGTTTTTT	CASSPRGQGTTGELFF
NA	TRBV19	TRBJ2-5	NA	TGTGCCAGTACTCCCGGACAGTACCAAGAGACCCAGTACTTC	CASTPGQYQETQYF
NA	TRBV10-1	TRBJ1-2	NA	TGCGCCAGCAGTGAACAGAAAAACTATGGCTACACCTTC	CASSEQKNYGYTF
NA	TRBV14	TRBJ2-7	NA	TGTGCCAGCAGCCAAGATCGGAGCAGCCCCTACGAGCAGTACTTC	CASSQDRSSPYEQYF
NA	TRBV7-8	TRBJ2-1	NA	TGTGCCAGCAGCTCCCCTAGTACCTACAATGAGCAGTTCTTC	CASSSPSTYNEQFF
TRBD2	TRBV19	TRBJ2-1	NA	TGTGCCAGTAGTAGAGCCGGGACTAGGTGGGAGCAGTTCTTC	CASSRAGTRWEQFF
NA	TRBV7-2	TRBJ2-7	NA	TGTGCCAGCAGCTTCGGGACACTTGCCTACGAGCAGTACTTC	CASSFGTLAYEQYF
NA	TRBV18	TRBJ2-3	NA	TGTGCCAGCTCACCCGGGACAAAGCTAGATACGCAGTATTTT	CASSPGTKLDTQYF
NA	TRBV10-3	TRBJ2-6	NA	TGTGCCATCAGTTCCAGAGCAGGCTCTGGGGCCAACGTCCTGACTTTC	CAISSRAGSGANVLTF
NA	TRBV5-1	TRBJ1-1	NA	TGCGCCAGCAGCCCCCACGGGGGGGGAGTGGCTGAAGCTTTCTTT	CASSPHGGGVAEAFF
TRBD1	TRBV11-3	TRBJ2-5	few	TGTGCCAGCAGCTCTGGACAGGGATCCCAAGAGACCCAGTACTTC	CASSSGQGSQETQYF
NA	TRBV18	TRBJ1-2	few	TGTGCCAGCTCACCACGTAACGGGGACTATGGCTACACCTTC	CASSPRNGDYGYTF
NA	TRBV18	TRBJ1-1	once	TGTGCCAGCTCGAACCGGGCAGGGTCTGAAGCTTTCTTT	CASSNRAGSEAFF